The rows below give T cell receptor beta chains drawn from one sample of a study of blood T cell repertoires in COVID-19. Method: immunoSEQ multiplex PCR; TCRdb's copy keeps in-frame clones and lacks some. The table has approximately 200,000 clones, 80% to 90% seen once. The sequencing sample was made of peripheral blood. These receptors were obtained from a man younger than 45 with acute or convalescent COVID-19. The CDR3 runs from the conserved cysteine through the conserved F or W. Fields, in order: clone size, D gene, J gene, V gene, CDR3 DNA, CDR3 protein. D genes are given only for firm matches. Not every row has a clone size; where given, it reads once, few, many or a size class.

>.|.|TRBJ1-2|TRBV24-1
TGTGCCACCAGTGAGTCGACAGAGGCCTATGGCTACACCTTC
CATSESTEAYGYTF
>.|.|TRBJ2-5|TRBV24-1
TGTGCCACCAGTGACCTAGACTATCGTGGGACCCAGTACTTC
CATSDLDYRGTQYF
>.|.|TRBJ2-7|TRBV4-1
TGCGCCAGCAGCCAAGATTCGAGTGGGTCCCGGGGTGCCTACGAGCAGTACTTC
CASSQDSSGSRGAYEQYF
>.|.|TRBJ2-7|TRBV10-3
TGTGCCACCACCGTGACGGAGGATTACGAGCAGTACTTC
CATTVTEDYEQYF
>.|.|TRBJ2-3|TRBV2
TGTGCCAGCATCCGGGAAAGAACAGATACGCAGTATTTT
CASIRERTDTQYF
>once|.|TRBJ1-2|TRBV3-1/TRBV3-2
TGTGCCAGCAGCCGCCCGACGGGGGGCTACACCTTC
CASSRPTGGYTF
>.|TRBD1|TRBJ2-5|TRBV6-1
TGTGCCAGCAGTGAATATCGCGGCAGGGGGCCAAACCAAGAGACCCAGTACTTC
CASSEYRGRGPNQETQYF
>.|TRBD2|TRBJ2-1|TRBV4-1
TGCGCCAGCAGCCAACGTGTGACTAGCGGATTCTACAATGAGCAGTTCTTC
CASSQRVTSGFYNEQFF
>many|TRBD2|TRBJ2-7|TRBV6-5
TGTGCCAGCGGGGGACTAGCGGGAGGTTTAGGGCAGTACTTC
CASGGLAGGLGQYF
>.|.|TRBJ2-1|TRBV6-1
TGTGCCAGCAGTGAAGACATCCGGGGGGAGCAGTTCTTC
CASSEDIRGEQFF
>.|.|TRBJ1-4|TRBV6-5
TGTGCCAGCAGCCGGACAGTTAATGAAAAACTGTTTTTT
CASSRTVNEKLFF
>.|.|TRBJ1-6|TRBV30
TGTGCCTGCCAGGGTCCCTCACCCCTCCACTTT
CACQGPSPLHF
>once|.|TRBJ2-7|TRBV6-5
TGTGCCAGCAGACGAAAGACTGCAAGCACCTACGAGCAGTACTTC
CASRRKTASTYEQYF
>.|TRBD1|TRBJ2-7|TRBV5-5
TGTGCCAGCAGCTTGTTGACAGGGTCCGAGCAGTACTTC
CASSLLTGSEQYF
>.|.|TRBJ2-1|TRBV7-6
TGTGCCAGCAGCTTTGGTTTCGGATCAGGACAGCTGGTCCCCAATGAGCAGTTCTTC
CASSFGFGSGQLVPNEQFF
>.|TRBD1|TRBJ2-7|TRBV29-1
TGCAGCGTTGTCCAGGGGGTTTTTTACGAGCAGTACTTC
CSVVQGVFYEQYF
>.|.|TRBJ1-3|TRBV2
TGTGCCAGCAGTGAACAGGGTGGAAACACCATATATTTT
CASSEQGGNTIYF
>once|TRBD1|TRBJ1-5|TRBV28
TGTGCCAGCAGCCTAGACAGGGACGGTCAGCCCCAGCATTTT
CASSLDRDGQPQHF
>.|TRBD1|TRBJ2-5|TRBV5-6
TGTGCCAGCAGCTTAGACAGGGTCGGGGAGACCCAGTACTTC
CASSLDRVGETQYF
>.|.|TRBJ2-5|TRBV5-1
TGCGCCAGCAGCTTCGGGGGGCTCGGGGAGACCCAGTACTTC
CASSFGGLGETQYF
>.|.|TRBJ1-2|TRBV28
TGTGCCAGTCGGTCGGGGGGAGTCTATGGCTACACCTTC
CASRSGGVYGYTF
>.|TRBD1|TRBJ1-3|TRBV4-1
TGCGCCAGCAGCCCGACAGGGCATAGCAGAAACACCATATATTTT
CASSPTGHSRNTIYF
>.|.|TRBJ2-7|TRBV29-1
TGCAGCTCAAACGGGGGTACCCCGTACGAGCAGTACTTC
CSSNGGTPYEQYF
>.|TRBD1|TRBJ2-5|TRBV7-9
TGTGCCAGCAGCGCTGGGACAGCGTTAAACCAAGAGACCCAGTACTTC
CASSAGTALNQETQYF
>.|.|TRBJ1-3|TRBV6-5
TGTGCCACCCGACCAGGACAGCCCTCTGGAAACACCATATATTTT
CATRPGQPSGNTIYF
>.|.|TRBJ1-4|TRBV29-1
TGCAGCCCCCGAGGCGAAAAACTGTTTTTT
CSPRGEKLFF
>.|TRBD1|TRBJ1-2|TRBV15
TGTGCCACCAGCAGAGATACAGGGGTAGGATATGGCTACACCTTC
CATSRDTGVGYGYTF
>.|.|TRBJ1-3|TRBV19
TGTGCCAGTAGTCGTGACAGGCAAACCTCTGGAAACACCATATATTTT
CASSRDRQTSGNTIYF
>.|TRBD1|TRBJ2-5|TRBV15
TGTGCCACCAGCAGAGAAAAGACCAGGGGGCGCGTGGAGACCCAGTACTTC
CATSREKTRGRVETQYF
>.|.|TRBJ2-5|TRBV10-1
TGCGCCAGCAGTATCAATTCTAGATTCGACCTACAAGAGACCCAGTACTTC
CASSINSRFDLQETQYF
>.|.|TRBJ1-6|TRBV14
TGTGCCAGCAGCCAAGGGCACCCACCCCTCCACTTT
CASSQGHPPLHF
>.|TRBD1|TRBJ2-2|TRBV10-3
TGTGCCATCAGTGAGTCGACAGGGACGTACACCGGGGAGCTGTTTTTT
CAISESTGTYTGELFF
>.|TRBD1|TRBJ1-2|TRBV5-4
TGTGCCAGCAGCCGGACAGGGGACTATGGCTACACCTTC
CASSRTGDYGYTF
>.|.|TRBJ1-3|TRBV2
TGTGCCAGCAGTGTTTGGTCGGGATCTGGAAACACCATATATTTT
CASSVWSGSGNTIYF
>.|.|TRBJ1-2|TRBV28
TGTGCCAGCAGTTTATACGGGAGGAAGAACTATGGCTACACCTTC
CASSLYGRKNYGYTF
>.|.|TRBJ1-3|TRBV7-2
TGTGCCAGCAGCCGGAGCTCCTCTGGAAACACCATATATTTT
CASSRSSSGNTIYF
>.|TRBD1|TRBJ1-4|TRBV7-9
TGTGCCAGCAGCTTCAACAGGGGTGGAGTTGAAAAACTGTTTTTT
CASSFNRGGVEKLFF
>.|TRBD1|TRBJ1-1|TRBV19
TGTGCCACCGGACAGGACGGGGGAGCTTTCTTT
CATGQDGGAFF
>.|TRBD1|TRBJ2-2|TRBV15
TGTGCCACCAGCAGAGATTACCGGACAGGGGGCAGCGGGGAGCTGTTTTTT
CATSRDYRTGGSGELFF
>.|TRBD2|TRBJ2-3|TRBV5-4
TGTGCCAGCAGCTCCGGGACTAGCGCCACAGATACGCAGTATTTT
CASSSGTSATDTQYF
>.|TRBD1|TRBJ2-2|TRBV28
TGTGCCGTCGGGGACAGGGGGTTTGGCGGGGAGCTGTTTTTT
CAVGDRGFGGELFF